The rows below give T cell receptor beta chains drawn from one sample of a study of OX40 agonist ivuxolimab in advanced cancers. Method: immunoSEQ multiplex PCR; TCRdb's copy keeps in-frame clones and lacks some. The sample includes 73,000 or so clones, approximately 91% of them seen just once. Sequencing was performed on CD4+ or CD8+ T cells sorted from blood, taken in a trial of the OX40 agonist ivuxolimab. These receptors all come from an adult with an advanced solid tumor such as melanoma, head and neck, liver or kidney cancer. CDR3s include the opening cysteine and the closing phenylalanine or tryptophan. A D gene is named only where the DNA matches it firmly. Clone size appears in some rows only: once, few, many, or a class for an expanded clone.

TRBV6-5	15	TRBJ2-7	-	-	TGTGCCAGCAGTTATGGGCAGGGGTTCTTCTACGAGCAGTACTTC	CASSYGQGFFYEQYF
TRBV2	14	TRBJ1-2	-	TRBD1	TGTGCCAGCAGTAGGGACAGGGGGGGGTATGGCTACACCTTC	CASSRDRGGYGYTF
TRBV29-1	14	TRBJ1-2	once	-	TGCAGCGTCTTGGGGGTCGGGGGGACGGATGGCTACACCTTC	CSVLGVGGTDGYTF
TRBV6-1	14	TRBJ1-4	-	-	TGTGCCAGCAGTGAAGCCGGGCTAAGTGAAAAACTGTTTTTT	CASSEAGLSEKLFF
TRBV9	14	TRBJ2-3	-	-	TGTGCCAGCAGCGTAGGGAGCCAGACAGATACGCAGTATTTT	CASSVGSQTDTQYF
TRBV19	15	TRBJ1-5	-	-	TGTGCCAGTAGTCCCGCGGGCAAGGAGGGACAGCCCCAGCATTTT	CASSPAGKEGQPQHF
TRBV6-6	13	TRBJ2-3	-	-	TGTGCCAGCAGTTCGATAGAGGGTGATACGCAGTATTTT	CASSSIEGDTQYF
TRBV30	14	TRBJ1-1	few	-	TGTGCCTGGGGGAGGGGGTTCCAGAACACTGAAGCTTTCTTT	CAWGRGFQNTEAFF
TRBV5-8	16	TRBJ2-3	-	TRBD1	TGTGCCAGCGGGGATGGGCAGGGGGCTGAGACAGATACGCAGTATTTT	CASGDGQGAETDTQYF
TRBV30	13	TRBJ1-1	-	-	TGTGCCTGGGACCGACGGGAAGACACTGAAGCTTTCTTT	CAWDRREDTEAFF
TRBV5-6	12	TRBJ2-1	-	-	TGTGCCCCGCGGACGACTTGGAATGAGCAGTTCTTC	CAPRTTWNEQFF
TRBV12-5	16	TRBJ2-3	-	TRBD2	TGTGCTAGTGGTCCCCCCCTAATGGGGGGGAAAGATACGCAGTATTTT	CASGPPLMGGKDTQYF
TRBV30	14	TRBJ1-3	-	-	TGTGCCTGGAGGGGAGGGACCTCTGGAAACACCATATATTTT	CAWRGGTSGNTIYF
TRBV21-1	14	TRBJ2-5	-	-	TGTGCCAGCAGCAAAGTCGGGGGGAGGGAGACCCAGTACTTC	CASSKVGGRETQYF
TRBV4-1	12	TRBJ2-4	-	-	TGCGCCAGCAGCCAGGAGGGGCGCATTCAGTACTTC	CASSQEGRIQYF
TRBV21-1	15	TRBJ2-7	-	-	TGTGCCAGCAGCCTACGACGCAGGGTTGCCTACGAGCAGTACTTC	CASSLRRRVAYEQYF
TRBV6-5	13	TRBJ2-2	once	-	TGTGCCAGCAAGGGGGGCGGCACCGGGGAGCTGTTTTTT	CASKGGGTGELFF
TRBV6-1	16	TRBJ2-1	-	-	TGTGCCAGCAGTGAAAACGCGGCGTCCTCGAGCAATGAGCAGTTCTTC	CASSENAASSSNEQFF
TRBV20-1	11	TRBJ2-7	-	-	TGCAGTGCCAAATCGACCTACGAGCAGTACTTC	CSAKSTYEQYF
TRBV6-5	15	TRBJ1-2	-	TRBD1	TGTGCCAGCAGTTACTCCTTCGCGGCAGGGGGAGGTAACACCTTC	CASSYSFAAGGGNTF
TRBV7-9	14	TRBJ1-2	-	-	TGTGCCAGCAGCTTGAGGGCCGGTAACTATGGCTACACCTTC	CASSLRAGNYGYTF
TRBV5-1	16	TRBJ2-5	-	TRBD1	TGCGCCAGCGCCTCCACCGGGACAGGGGCCCGAGAGACCCAGTACTTC	CASASTGTGARETQYF
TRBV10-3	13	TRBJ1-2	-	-	TGTGCCATCAGTGGAGGGCAGGTGTATGGCTACACCTTC	CAISGGQVYGYTF
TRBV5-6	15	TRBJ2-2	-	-	TGTGCCAGCAGCTTGGATGGCCGCTTGACCGGGGAGCTGTTTTTT	CASSLDGRLTGELFF
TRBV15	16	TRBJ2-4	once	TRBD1	TGTGCCACCAGCTCTCGGGACAGGGACCTTAAAAACATTCAGTACTTC	CATSSRDRDLKNIQYF
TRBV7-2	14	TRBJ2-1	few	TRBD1	TGTGCCAGCAGCTTAGGGACAGGGTACAATGAGCAGTTCTTC	CASSLGTGYNEQFF
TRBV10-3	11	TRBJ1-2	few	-	TGTGCCATCAACGGGGGGGCCGGGTACACCTTC	CAINGGAGYTF
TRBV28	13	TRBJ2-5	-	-	TGTGCCAGCAGTTATGGACAGCAAGAGACCCAGTACTTC	CASSYGQQETQYF
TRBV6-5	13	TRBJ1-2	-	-	TGTGCCAGCATAGACCCCAGGGTCTATGGCTACACCTTC	CASIDPRVYGYTF
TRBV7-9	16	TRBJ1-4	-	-	TGTGCCAGCAGCTTAGCGGGGTCGGTGACTAATGAAAAACTGTTTTTT	CASSLAGSVTNEKLFF
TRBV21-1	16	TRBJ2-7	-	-	TGTGCCAGCCCCGAGCAGGGACAGCCACCCTCCTACGAGCAGTACTTC	CASPEQGQPPSYEQYF
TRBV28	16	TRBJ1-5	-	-	TGTGCCAGCAGCCTACCCCCTAGGGGTAGCAATCAGCCCCAGCATTTT	CASSLPPRGSNQPQHF
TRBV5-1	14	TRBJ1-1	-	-	TGCGCCAGCAGCTTGGGCCCGATGAACACTGAAGCTTTCTTT	CASSLGPMNTEAFF
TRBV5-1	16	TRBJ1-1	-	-	TGCGCCAGCAGCTCTGGACCGGGGGACATCACCACTGAAGCTTTCTTT	CASSSGPGDITTEAFF
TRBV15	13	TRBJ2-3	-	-	TGTGCCACCAGCGGTGGACAGCTAGATACGCAGTATTTT	CATSGGQLDTQYF
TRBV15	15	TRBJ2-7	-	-	TGTGCCACCAGCAGCCACCAGGAGGCCCCCTACGAGCAGTACTTC	CATSSHQEAPYEQYF
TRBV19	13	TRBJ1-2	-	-	TGTGCCAGTAGTATACAGGGGATTTATGGCTACACCTTC	CASSIQGIYGYTF
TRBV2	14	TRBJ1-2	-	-	TGTGCCAGCAGAAGAGTTCAGGGGAACTATGGCTACACCTTC	CASRRVQGNYGYTF
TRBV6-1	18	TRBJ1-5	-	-	TGTGCCAGCAGTGGGGGGGGGACGTTAGCCGACGGCAATCAGCCCCAGCATTTT	CASSGGGTLADGNQPQHF
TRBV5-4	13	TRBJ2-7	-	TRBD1	TGTGCCAGCAGCGGGGACAGGGCCCACGAGCAGTACTTC	CASSGDRAHEQYF
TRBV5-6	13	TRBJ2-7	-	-	TGTGCCAGCAGCCTCGGGCCAGGCTACGAGCAGTACTTC	CASSLGPGYEQYF
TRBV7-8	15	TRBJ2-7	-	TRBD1	TGTGCCAGCAGTTCTACAGGGGGGCCCTCCTACGAGCAGTACTTC	CASSSTGGPSYEQYF
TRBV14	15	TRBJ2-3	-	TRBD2	TGTGCCAGCAGCCAGGGACTAGCGGGAGGTCGTACGCAGTATTTT	CASSQGLAGGRTQYF
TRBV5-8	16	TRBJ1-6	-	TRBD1	TGTGCCAGCAGCTCTCCGAGACAGGGGATGGATTCACCCCTCCACTTT	CASSSPRQGMDSPLHF
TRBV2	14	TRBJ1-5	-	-	TGTGCCAGCAGTACCCGCGGGCAGAATCAGCCCCAGCATTTT	CASSTRGQNQPQHF
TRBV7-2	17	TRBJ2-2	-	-	TGTGCCAGCAGCTTAGCATCAGGCAGGTTTTTGTTCGGGGAGCTGTTTTTT	CASSLASGRFLFGELFF
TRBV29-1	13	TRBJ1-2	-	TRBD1	TGCAGCGTAGAGACAGGGGTGGGATATGGCTACACCTTC	CSVETGVGYGYTF
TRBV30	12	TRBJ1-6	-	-	TGTGCCTGCGGAGCTGGCAATTCACCCCTCCACTTT	CACGAGNSPLHF
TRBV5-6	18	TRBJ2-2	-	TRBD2	TGTGCCAGCAGCTTGGACTGGACTAGGGACCGGAGGACCGGGGAGCTGTTTTTT	CASSLDWTRDRRTGELFF
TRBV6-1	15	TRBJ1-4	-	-	TGTGCCAGCAGTGGAGGCGGTACGGCTAATGAAAAACTGTTTTTT	CASSGGGTANEKLFF
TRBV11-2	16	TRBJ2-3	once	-	TGTGCCAGCAGCCTCGGGGTAGGGCCGATTGTAGATACGCAGTATTTT	CASSLGVGPIVDTQYF
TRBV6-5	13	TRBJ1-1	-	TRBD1	TGTGCCAGTAAAGGGACAGCGAACACTGAAGCTTTCTTT	CASKGTANTEAFF
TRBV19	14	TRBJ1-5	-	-	TGTGCCAGTAGTAGGGACGGTAGCAATCAGCCCCAGCATTTT	CASSRDGSNQPQHF